The 14 T cell receptor beta chains below come from one sample, sequenced in a study of immune cell composition in non-small cell lung cancer (dated by TCRdb to about 2017). Non-adjacent lung tissue from the same patient, taken as far from the tumour as possible and at least 3 cm away, was used for the normal lung samples. The library relied on the immunoSEQ multiplex PCR assay. TCRdb obtained this table from immuneACCESS and retained in-frame rearrangements with V and J assigned. These tables miss some clones; where compared with another copy, unresolved V genes account for less than half of the shortfall, and the remainder is unexplained. Recorded for this sample are nearly 2,500 clones; about 80% of them occurred a single time. 15% to 20% of the sample rests with the top ten. The sequencing sample was made of non-adjacent lung tissue. The origin of the receptors is a human donor with non-small cell lung cancer.

This chain links TRBV5-1 with TRBJ2-2; 9 bases agree with TRBD1. J was trimmed by 3 bases and V by 4 bases; bases with no gene match: 4. Looked up from germline, CDR1 is SGHRS and CDR2 is YFSETQ. The CDR3 is made up of 15 amino acids. CDR3 sequence reads: CASSAGQGYTGELFF. The CDR3 DNA is TGCGCCAGCAGCGCGGGACAGGGATACACCGGGGAGCTGTTTTTT. The whole variable domain, remainder taken from reference TRBV5-1 and TRBJ2-2, is KAGVTQTPRYLIKTRGQQVTLSCSPISGHRSVSWYQQTPGQGLQFLFEYFSETQRNKGNFPGRFSGRQFSNSRSEMNVSTLELGDSALYLCASSAGQGYTGELFFGEGSRLTVL.

The chain couples TRBV5-1 to TRBJ1-2; no clear D gene. Germline-derived CDR1 and CDR2 are SGHRS and YFSETQ. The length of the CDR3 is 12 residues. Trimming removed 7 bases at V and 2 bases at J, with 9 bases between. The chain's CDR3 is CASSTANYGYTF. The CDR3 nucleotides read TGCGCCAGCTCCACAGCAAACTATGGCTACACCTTC.

This CDR3 reads CASSLQVDTIYF. As DNA, the CDR3 is TGTGCCAGCAGTCTACAGGTGGACACCATATATTTT. The chain recombines TRBV28 with TRBJ1-3, with a tentative D call TRBD1 (5 bases). Germline CDR1 reads MDHEN; CDR2 reads SYDVKM. V lost 5 bases and J lost 8, with 10 bases in between. This CDR3 region has 12 residues.

In this sample, this clone turned up a few times. The chain combines TRBV6-6 with TRBJ1-6, with 7 bases matching TRBD1. CDR1 is MNHNY, CDR2 SVGAGI, per germline (reference sequence). This CDR3 has 15 amino acids. The ends lost 6 bases at V and 5 bases at J; junction bases unmatched: 7. In DNA form, the CDR3 reads TGTGCCAGCAGCGAAACCACAGGGGATAATTCACCCCTCCACTTT. Translating gives CASSETTGDNSPLHF.

Written as DNA, the CDR3 is TGTGCCAGCAGAAACCCCCCGGGCTCTGGAAACACCATATATTTT. Encoded protein: CASRNPPGSGNTIYF. J is TRBJ1-3 and V is TRBV6-1; no firm D call. There are 15 residues in the CDR3. Germline lookup yields CDR1 MNHNS and CDR2 SASEGT. V lost 6 bases and J lost 0, with 12 bases in between.

In this sample, this clone is large. The V gene is TRBV4-1, the J gene TRBJ1-5; 10 nucleotides match TRBD1. CDR1 is MGHRA, CDR2 YSYEKL, per germline. There are 15 residues in the CDR3. Unmatched junction bases numbered 7, after V lost 6 bases and J lost 5 bases. As DNA, the CDR3 is TGCGCCAGCAGTCCAGGACAGGGGGATTATCAGCCCCAGCATTTT. This gives the protein CASSPGQGDYQPQHF.

This chain joins TRBV27 and TRBJ2-1; TRBD2 matches 7 bases. Germline trimming cut 1 base from V and 0 bases from J; bases unmatched to any gene: 6. The CDR3 runs 17 residues. Looked up from germline, CDR1 is MNHEY and CDR2 is SMNVEV (reference sequence). CDR3 amino acids: CASSLWASGISYNEQFF. In nucleotides, the CDR3 is TGTGCCAGCAGTTTATGGGCTAGCGGCATCTCCTACAATGAGCAGTTCTTC.

The gene calls are TRBV2 and TRBJ1-1; D remains ambiguous. The CDR3 is 14 amino acids. Germline assignment: CDR1 SNHLY and CDR2 FYNNEI. V was clipped by 4 bases and J by 1 base, with 10 bases between them. The CDR3 loop is CASSVNRRNTEAFF. Written as DNA, the CDR3 is TGTGCCAGCAGTGTGAACCGCAGGAACACTGAAGCTTTCTTT.

In DNA, the CDR3 is TGTGCCAGCAGCAACCCCGGGGGTGGGACAGGGGGCCCCGGGGAGCTGTTTTTT. It encodes CASSNPGGGTGGPGELFF. The chain carries TRBV21-1 and TRBJ2-2; the DNA was not used to check the table's D call, TRBD1. TRBV21-1 is assigned pseudogene status. The CDR3 covers 18 residues.

The rearrangement links TRBV4-2 to TRBJ1-6; D not resolved. CDR1 and CDR2 (germline): LGHNA, YNFKEQ. This CDR3 comprises 15 residues. V was trimmed by 6 bases and J by 8 bases, leaving 17 bases between them. Written as DNA, the CDR3 is TGTGCCAGCAGACCATCCGACTCTCAAGATTCACCCCTCCACTTT. Residues: CASRPSDSQDSPLHF.

The chain recombines TRBV30 with TRBJ2-2; 9 bases are shared with TRBD2. Germline lookup yields CDR1 GTSNPN and CDR2 SVGIG (reference sequence). The CDR3 length is 14 residues. Trimming at V came to 2 bases and at J to 6 bases, leaving 4 bases not matched to a gene. This chain's CDR3 is CAWSRLAVSGELFF. As DNA, the CDR3 is TGTGCCTGGAGTAGACTAGCGGTTTCCGGGGAGCTGTTTTTT.

The chain carries TRBV18 and TRBJ2-7; TRBD1 matches at 7 bases. Per germline, CDR1 KGHSH and CDR2 LQKENI. This CDR3 contains 12 residues. V dropped 3 bases and J dropped 6; count of bases not matched to a gene: 2. The CDR3 nucleotides read TGTGCCAGCTCACCTGACAGGGTCGAGCAGTACTTC. Its protein is CASSPDRVEQYF.

V gene TRBV2 combines with J gene TRBJ1-4, with a possible D match to TRBD1 (5 bases). CDR1 and CDR2 (germline): SNHLY, FYNNEI. The CDR3 has 16 amino acids. V lost 0 bases to trimming and J lost 8 bases, with 16 bases between them. CDR3 region: CASSEALGQGREKLFF. The CDR3 DNA follows: TGTGCCAGCAGTGAAGCGCTTGGGCAGGGAAGGGAAAAACTGTTTTTT.

The rearrangement links TRBV7-3 to TRBJ2-3; the D is unclear. V was shortened by 0 bases and J by 1 base, with 5 bases between the two germline ends. The CDR3 length is 14 residues. The V gene's germline CDR1 is SGHTA and CDR2 FQGTGA. The CDR3: CASSLTRGTDTQYF. The CDR3 DNA follows: TGTGCCAGCAGCTTAACTCGGGGCACAGATACGCAGTATTTT.